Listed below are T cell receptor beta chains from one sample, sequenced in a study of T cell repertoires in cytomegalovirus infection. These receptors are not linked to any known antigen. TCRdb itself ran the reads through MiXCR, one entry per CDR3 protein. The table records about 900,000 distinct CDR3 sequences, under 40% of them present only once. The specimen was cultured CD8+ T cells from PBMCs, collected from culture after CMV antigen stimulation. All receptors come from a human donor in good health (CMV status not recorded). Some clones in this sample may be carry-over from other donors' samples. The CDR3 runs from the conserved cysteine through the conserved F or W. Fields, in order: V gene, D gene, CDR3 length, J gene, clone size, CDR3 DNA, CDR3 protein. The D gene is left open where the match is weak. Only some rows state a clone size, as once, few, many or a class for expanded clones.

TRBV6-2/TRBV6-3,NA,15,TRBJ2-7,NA,TGTGCCAGCCGCAGTTATCCTACAGGAGCCTACGAGCAGTACTTC,CASRSYPTGAYEQYF
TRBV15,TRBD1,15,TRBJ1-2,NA,TGTGCCACCAGCAGAGTGGGACAGGGTTTCCTTGGCTACACCTTC,CATSRVGQGFLGYTF
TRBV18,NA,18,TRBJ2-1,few,TGTGCCAGCTCACCAAACGAGAAGGAGCCAATCTTCTCGGATGAGCAGTTCTTC,CASSPNEKEPIFSDEQFF
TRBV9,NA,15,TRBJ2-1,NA,TGTGCCAGCAGCGCCCTACACGAACTAGACCATGAGCAGTTCTTC,CASSALHELDHEQFF
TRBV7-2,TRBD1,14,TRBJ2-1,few,TGTGCCAGTACCGGGACAGATTTATTGGATGAGCAGTTCTTC,CASTGTDLLDEQFF
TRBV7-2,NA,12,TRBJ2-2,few,TGTGCCAGCAGCGCCCGGTTTGGGGAGCTGTTTTTT,CASSARFGELFF
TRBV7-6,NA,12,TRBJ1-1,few,TGTGCCAGCAGCTTAGATAATCAAGAAGCTTTCTTT,CASSLDNQEAFF
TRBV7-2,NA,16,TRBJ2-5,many,TGTGCCAGCAGCTTATATAGTCAAAGTCTTAAAGAGACCCAGTACTTC,CASSLYSQSLKETQYF
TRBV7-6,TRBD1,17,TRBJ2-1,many,TGTGCCAGCAGCTTAGAGGGGGCAGGGGGCGCTTACAATGAGCAGTTCTTC,CASSLEGAGGAYNEQFF
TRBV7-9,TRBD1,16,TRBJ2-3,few,TGTGCCAGCAGCTTACCCACACAGGGGGCGAAGGATACGCAGTATTTT,CASSLPTQGAKDTQYF
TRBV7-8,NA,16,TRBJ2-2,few,TGTGCCAGCAGCTTTGTAGACTTCCCGAACACCGGGGAGCTGTTTTTT,CASSFVDFPNTGELFF
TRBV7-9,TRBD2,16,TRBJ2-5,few,TGTGCCAGCAGCGTTACTAGCGGGGGGGCTCAGGAGACCCAGTACTTC,CASSVTSGGAQETQYF
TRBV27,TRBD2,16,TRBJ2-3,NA,TGTGCCAGCAGCCCTACTAGCGGGGGGGCAGCAGATACGCAGTATTTT,CASSPTSGGAADTQYF
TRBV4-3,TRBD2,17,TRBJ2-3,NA,TGCGCCAGCACTAGTGCGTTAGCGGGGGGTATCACAGATACGCAGTATTTT,CASTSALAGGITDTQYF
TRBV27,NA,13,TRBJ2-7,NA,TGTGCCAGCAGTTTCTCCAGACCCTACGAGCAGTACTTC,CASSFSRPYEQYF
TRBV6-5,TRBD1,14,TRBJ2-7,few,TGTGCCAGCAGTTACTGGACAGGGGGCAACGAGCAGTACTTC,CASSYWTGGNEQYF
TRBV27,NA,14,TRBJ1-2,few,TGTGCCAGCAGATACGCCGGGATTAACTATGGCTACACCTTC,CASRYAGINYGYTF
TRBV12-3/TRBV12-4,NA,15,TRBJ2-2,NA,TGTGCCAGCACCCTCGACAGAGCGAACACCGGGGAGCTGTTTTTT,CASTLDRANTGELFF
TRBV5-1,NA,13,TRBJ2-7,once,TGCGCCAGCAGTAAAGCACCCGACTACGAGCAGTACTTC,CASSKAPDYEQYF
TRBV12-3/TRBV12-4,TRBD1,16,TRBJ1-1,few,TGTGCCAGCAGTTTGACGCAGGGGGGGAGTCACACTGAAGCTTTCTTT,CASSLTQGGSHTEAFF
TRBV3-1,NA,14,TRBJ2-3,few,TGTGCCAGCAGCCAAGATTGGTCCACAGATACGCAGTATTTT,CASSQDWSTDTQYF
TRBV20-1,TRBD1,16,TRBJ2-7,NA,TGCAGTGCTAGGGGACAGGGCCGGGGAGTTGCGGGCGAGCAGTACTTC,CSARGQGRGVAGEQYF
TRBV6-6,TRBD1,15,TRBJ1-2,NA,TGTGCCAGCAGTTACATGGGACAGGGGACCTATGGCTACACCTTC,CASSYMGQGTYGYTF
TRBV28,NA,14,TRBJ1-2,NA,TGTGCGAGCGGTATTGGCAGGGCCATCTATGGCTACACCTTC,CASGIGRAIYGYTF
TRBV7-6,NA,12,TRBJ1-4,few,TGTGCCAGCAGCTGGAAGCTCGAAAAACTGTTTTTT,CASSWKLEKLFF
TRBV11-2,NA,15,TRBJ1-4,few,TGTGCCAGCAGCTTAGTGGAGGGTCCTAATGAAAAACTGTTTTTT,CASSLVEGPNEKLFF
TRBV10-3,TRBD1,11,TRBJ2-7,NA,TGTGCCATCAGGACAGGGCTAGAGCAGTACTTC,CAIRTGLEQYF
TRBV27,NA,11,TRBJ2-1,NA,TGTGCCAGCAGCTCGGGTAATGATCAGTTCTTC,CASSSGNDQFF
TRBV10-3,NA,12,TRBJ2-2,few,TGTGCCGTACAGATGGACACCGGGGAGCTGTTTTTT,CAVQMDTGELFF
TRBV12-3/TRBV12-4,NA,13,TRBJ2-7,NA,TGTGCCAGCACATACAGGGGGGGCTACGAGCAGTACTTC,CASTYRGGYEQYF
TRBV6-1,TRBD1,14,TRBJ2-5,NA,TGTGCCAGCAAAAGTACAGGGGGCTGGGAGACCCAGTACTTC,CASKSTGGWETQYF
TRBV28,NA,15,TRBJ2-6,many,TGTGCCAGCAGACTTCAGGGAGCTGGGGCCAACGTCCTGACTTTC,CASRLQGAGANVLTF
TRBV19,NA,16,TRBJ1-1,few,TGTGCCAGTAGTCGGTATAGCAACAGGGACGACACTGAAGCTTTCTTT,CASSRYSNRDDTEAFF
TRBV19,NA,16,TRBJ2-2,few,TGTGCCAGTAGTGATAGACGGTTTCCAAACACCGGGGAGCTGTTTTTT,CASSDRRFPNTGELFF